Shown below are 8 T cell receptor beta chains from a single sample sequenced in a study of T cell responses to AZD1222 COVID-19 vaccine. Here immunoSEQ multiplex PCR was the method, and the copy in TCRdb shows in-frame clones only, minus some. The data show about 120,000 clones, with 80% to 90% seen just once and 9% to 9.5% held by the top ten. The sequencing used peripheral blood, collected on day 0 of AZD1222 vaccination. These receptors were collected from an adult in good health.

The V gene is TRBV6-2 or TRBV6-3, the J gene TRBJ1-5; D uncertain. The germline V gene has CDR1 MNHEY and CDR2 SVGEGT. Trimming removed 4 bases from V and 0 bases from J, with 22 bases in between. CDR3 length: 19 residues. The CDR3 reads CASSSYGPTLDYSNQPQHF. CDR3 sequence (DNA): TGTGCCAGCAGTTCTTACGGACCGACCCTCGATTATAGCAATCAGCCCCAGCATTTT.

The rearrangement links TRBV5-4 to TRBJ2-7; TRBD1 is a possible D gene (8 bases). Germline assignment: CDR1 SGHNT and CDR2 YYREEE (reference sequence). The CDR3 totals 14 residues. V gave up 2 bases and J gave up 4 bases, with 13 bases separating them. For the CDR3, the DNA is TGTGCCAGCAGCTTCGGACAGGGAGGGTACGAGCAGTACTTC. Protein sequence: CASSFGQGGYEQYF. The variable domain in full, with the rest retrieved from reference TRBV5-4 and TRBJ2-7, is ETGVTQSPTHLIKTRGQQVTLRCSSQSGHNTVSWYQQALGQGPQFIFQYYREEENGRGNFPPRFSGLQFPNYSSELNVNALELDDSALYLCASSFGQGGYEQYFGPGTRLTVT.

This chain connects TRBV2 to TRBJ1-1; D is perhaps TRBD1 (6 bases). Germline V gene data show CDR1 as SNHLY and CDR2 as FYNNEI. The CDR3 covers 14 residues. Trimming shortened V by 5 bases and J by 4 bases, and 14 bases separated the two germline ends. Written as DNA, the CDR3 is TGTGCCAGCAGTCCAGGGGCGTTGAGCACTGAAGCTTTCTTT. Residues: CASSPGALSTEAFF.

The rearrangement uses TRBV7-9 and TRBJ2-2; D may correspond to TRBD1 or TRBD2 (5 bases each). V was trimmed by 2 bases and J by 1 base, leaving 11 bases between them. The germline CDR1 and CDR2 sequences are SEHNR and FQNEAQ (reference sequence). The CDR3 length is 16 residues. The CDR3 sequence: CASSLRRQGNTGELFF. CDR3 nucleotides: TGTGCCAGCAGCTTAAGGAGGCAGGGGAACACCGGGGAGCTGTTTTTT.

The DNA for the CDR3 is TGCAGCACCGCCTCCGGGACAAATAACAATGAGCAGTTCTTC. Protein product: CSTASGTNNNEQFF. V and J are TRBV29-1 and TRBJ2-1; possible D gene TRBD1, 6 bases. V lost 8 bases to trimming and J lost 5 bases, with 19 bases between them. Germline CDR1 reads SQVTM; CDR2 reads ANQGSEA. The CDR3 spans 14 residues.

V gene TRBV21-1 combines with J gene TRBJ2-6. TRBV21-1 counts as a pseudogene. This CDR3 has 18 amino acids. The DNA for the CDR3 is TGTGCCAGCAGCAAAGCGCGGCCAGGTAGCTCTGGGGCCAACGTCCTGACTTTC. It yields the protein CASSKARPGSSGANVLTF.

The chain's CDR3 is CASSPFVGAREYTEAFF. The CDR3, as DNA: TGTGCCAGCTCACCATTCGTAGGGGCGCGGGAGTACACTGAAGCTTTCTTT. This sequence joins TRBV18 and TRBJ1-1, with D tentatively TRBD1 (5 bases). Per the germline V gene, CDR1 is KGHSH and CDR2 is LQKENI. The V end was cut by 2 bases, the J end by 3 bases, with 19 bases between. There are 17 residues in the CDR3.

The V gene is TRBV2, the J gene TRBJ2-7, with D perhaps matching TRBD1 or TRBD2 (5 bases each). Germline V CDR1 and CDR2: SNHLY, FYNNEI. This CDR3 spans 14 amino acids. Deletions cut 6 bases from V and 0 bases from J, with 12 bases between. For the CDR3, the DNA is TGTGCCAGCAGATTAGGGACGTCCTCCTACGAGCAGTACTTC. It translates to CASRLGTSSYEQYF.